Sequencing of this T cell receptor (beta chain) was carried out in a study of cytotoxic CD8 clonotypes in ibrutinib-treated CLL. Generated by immunoSEQ multiplex PCR, the TCRdb table keeps only in-frame clones and is missing some. The sample shows 60,000 to 65,000 clones, approximately 57% of them seen only once. Study observations and caveats: Measured clonality at baseline was greater than in age-matched healthy donors and tracked with circulating CD8+ T-cell counts. Public clonotypes were rare and shrank or held steady on treatment.

This CDR3 comprises 13 residues. V was cut by 6 bases and J by 5 bases, with 13 bases left in between. Germline V gives CDR1 MNHNS, CDR2 SASEGT. A note on this clone: The target antigen is unknown.

Genomic DNA in a quantity of around 2 micrograms was derived from cryopreserved PBMCs for TCR beta libraries. The sequence came from a human donor with chronic lymphocytic leukemia. The starting material was PBMCs, obtained after 12 months of ibrutinib treatment. This chain links TRBV6-1 with TRBJ2-5, with D possibly matching TRBD1 (5 bases). The DNA for the CDR3 is TGTGCCAGCAGGAATAGGGGTGGTGAGACCCAGTACTTC. Translating it yields CASRNRGGETQYF.